The clone carrying this T cell receptor (beta chain) was found once. Here immunoSEQ multiplex PCR was the method, and the copy in TCRdb shows in-frame clones only, minus some. In the table there are roughly 150,000 clones, roughly 90% of which are singletons. The entry originates in a study of control samples from healthy donors and cancer patients. Between the trimmed V and J ends, which lost 0 bases and 2 bases, there was a span of 10 bases. Germline-derived CDR1 and CDR2 are MDHEN and SYDVKM. The CDR3 length is 16 residues. The chain is built from TRBV28 and TRBJ2-2, with a weak D call TRBD1 (5 bases). The sequenced sample consisted of blood. The sequence was collected from a young woman in good health. CDR3 region: CASSLWGRVNTGELFF. CDR3 DNA sequence: TGTGCCAGCAGTTTATGGGGCAGGGTAAACACCGGGGAGCTGTTTTTT.